This T cell receptor beta chain emerged from a study of PD-1 blockade in classical Hodgkin lymphoma. Profiling relied on immunoSEQ multiplex PCR, and the TCRdb table lists in-frame clones only, not all of them. The data contain some 21,000 clones, about 87% of them singletons. The sample holds one count of this clone. Its matching antigen is unknown. Study conclusions and caveats: The causes of the repertoire differences, possibly disease activity or prior therapy, remain undefined. Reports described newly diagnosed patients as having lower baseline TCR diversity than healthy donors.

V was shortened by 5 bases and J by 3 bases, with 20 bases between the two germline ends. The CDR3 contains 16 residues. The germline gives CDR1 LGHNT, CDR2 FRNRAP. As for time point: newly diagnosed, previously untreated cHL patient sample. Magnetic negative selection was used to purify CD8+ T cells from thawed PBMCs. Comparators were PBMCs taken from newly diagnosed, untreated classical Hodgkin lymphoma. The V gene is TRBV12-5, the J gene TRBJ2-7; D possibly matches TRBD1 or TRBD2 (5 bases each). Sequences were obtained from CD8+ T cells from blood. This receptor was obtained from a human donor with classical Hodgkin lymphoma. CDR3 nucleotides: TGTGCTAGTGGTCCTACTTTATCCGGGGCCAACTACGAGCAGTACTTC. It translates to CASGPTLSGANYEQYF.